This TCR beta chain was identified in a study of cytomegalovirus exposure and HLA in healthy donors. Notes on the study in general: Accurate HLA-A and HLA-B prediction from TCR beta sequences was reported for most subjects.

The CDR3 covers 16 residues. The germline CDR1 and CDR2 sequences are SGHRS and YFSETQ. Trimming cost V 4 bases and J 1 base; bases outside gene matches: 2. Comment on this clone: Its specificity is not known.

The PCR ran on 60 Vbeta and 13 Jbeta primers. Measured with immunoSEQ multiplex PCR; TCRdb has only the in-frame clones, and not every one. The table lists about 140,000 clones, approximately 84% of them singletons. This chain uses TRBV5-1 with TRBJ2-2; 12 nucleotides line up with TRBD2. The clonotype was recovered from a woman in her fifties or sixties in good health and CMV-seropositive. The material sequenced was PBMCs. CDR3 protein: CASSRTSGMNTGELFF. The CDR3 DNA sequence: TGCGCCAGCAGCCGGACTAGCGGGATGAACACCGGGGAGCTGTTTTTT.